A selection of T cell receptor beta chains follows, all from one sample in a study of control samples from healthy donors and cancer patients. Assay used: immunoSEQ multiplex PCR; TCRdb lists only in-frame clones, some missing. Of 100,000 to 150,000 clones listed, about 92% are singletons. Sequenced: PBMCs. The receptors come from a man older than 75 with head and neck cancer. Both conserved end residues are part of each CDR3.

v_gene	j_gene	CDR3aa
TRBV19	TRBJ1-4	CASTSGSATNEKLFF
TRBV5-5	TRBJ1-1	CASSFVPTENTEAFF
TRBV9	TRBJ2-2	CASSISLASGELFF
TRBV6-5	TRBJ1-1	CASSRSGARVTEAFF
TRBV6-5	TRBJ2-2	CASSYTRTGPTGELFF
TRBV10-3	TRBJ1-2	CATSGQMNYGYTF
TRBV7-2	TRBJ2-7	CASSLGASWYEQYF
TRBV30	TRBJ2-1	CAWSATGGIGQFF
TRBV21-1	TRBJ1-2	CASVKDERANYGYTF
TRBV7-8	TRBJ2-7	CASSLTSEHYEQYF
TRBV14	TRBJ2-1	CASASTSGRINEQFF
TRBV28	TRBJ1-1	CASSYRPIGTFF
TRBV11-3	TRBJ2-5	CASSLGVHRSPQETQYF
TRBV11-2	TRBJ2-3	CASSTAGGGTDTQYF
TRBV5-1	TRBJ2-3	CASSLGGISTDTQYF
TRBV15	TRBJ2-5	CATSRVAQEETQYF
TRBV4-1	TRBJ2-7	CASSHLGTGAYEQYF
TRBV5-4	TRBJ1-3	CASSLDPAGNTIYF
TRBV5-1	TRBJ1-4	CASSLGQANEKLFF
TRBV5-6	TRBJ1-2	CASSLVLTGGMAGYTF
TRBV6-1	TRBJ2-7	CASSQAGGPPYEQYF
TRBV27	TRBJ1-5	CASSLGTGLNQPQHF
TRBV6-2/TRBV6-3	TRBJ2-5	CASSPTEETQYF
TRBV5-1	TRBJ2-5	CASSVQPSGQETQYF
TRBV6-6	TRBJ2-7	CASVASGTGGEQYF
TRBV7-6	TRBJ2-1	CASSLRLAGDAYNEQFF
TRBV29-1	TRBJ2-7	CSVCLERSYEQYF
TRBV14	TRBJ2-7	CASSQSTNEQYF
TRBV9	TRBJ1-6	CASSPKESSYNSPLHF
TRBV5-1	TRBJ2-5	CASSEQGASETQYF
TRBV5-4	TRBJ2-3	CASFPDWGIGTDTQYF
TRBV19	TRBJ2-1	CASSGQGYNEQFF
TRBV6-6	TRBJ1-6	CASSWATRTYNSPLHF
TRBV4-1	TRBJ2-7	CASSQLQEAYEQYF
TRBV7-2	TRBJ1-4	CASTRRGEKLFF
TRBV9	TRBJ2-7	CASSVGQGESYEQYF
TRBV27	TRBJ2-3	CASRRGTDTQYF
TRBV18	TRBJ2-3	CASSPDRGETDTQYF
TRBV7-9	TRBJ2-1	CASSQGVNSYNEQFF
TRBV5-1	TRBJ2-5	CASSSGRREETQYF
TRBV11-2	TRBJ1-2	CASILWVGAGGWGYGYTF
TRBV3-1/TRBV3-2	TRBJ1-3	CASSQLNAGGNTIYF
TRBV6-5	TRBJ2-5	CASSLTAKETQYF
TRBV29-1	TRBJ1-2	CSVEAGFGYGYTF